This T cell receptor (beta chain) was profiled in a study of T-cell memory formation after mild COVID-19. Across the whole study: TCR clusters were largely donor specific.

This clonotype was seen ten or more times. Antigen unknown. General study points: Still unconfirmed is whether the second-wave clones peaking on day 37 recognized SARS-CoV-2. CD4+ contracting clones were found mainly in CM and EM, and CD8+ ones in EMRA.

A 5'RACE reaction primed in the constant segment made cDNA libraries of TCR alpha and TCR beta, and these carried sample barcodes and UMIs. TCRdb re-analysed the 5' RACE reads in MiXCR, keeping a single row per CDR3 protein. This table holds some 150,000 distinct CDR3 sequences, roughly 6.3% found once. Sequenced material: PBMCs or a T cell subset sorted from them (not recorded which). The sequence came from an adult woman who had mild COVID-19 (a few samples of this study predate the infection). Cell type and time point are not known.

The CDR3, as DNA: TGCAGTGCTAGAAATCCAGGGGGCCGGGATGGCTACACCTTC. It encodes CSARNPGGRDGYTF. The chain couples TRBV20-1 to TRBJ1-2; 8 bases agree with TRBD1. The trim removed 2 bases at V and 6 bases at J, leaving 8 bases unmatched. CDR1 and CDR2 from the germline V gene are DFQATT and SNEGSKA (reference sequence). The CDR3 is made up of 14 amino acids.